A single sample gave rise to the 12 T cell receptor beta chains below, sequenced in a study of blood T cell repertoires in COVID-19. Libraries were prepared by immunoSEQ multiplex PCR; TCRdb keeps only in-frame clonotypes and omits some of them. Among roughly 340,000 clones listed, around 87% were seen once. Sequenced input: PBMCs or T cells enriched from blood (not recorded which). The receptors shown here come from a middle-aged man in a cohort exposed to, infected with or recovered from COVID-19 (not recorded which).

The chain couples TRBV3-1 (or the pseudogene TRBV3-2) to TRBJ2-3; D is possibly TRBD1 (5 bases). The CDR3 spans 14 residues. Germline lookup yields CDR1 LGHDT and CDR2 YNNKEL (reference sequence). Trimming removed 0 bases from V and 3 bases from J, with 7 bases in between. The CDR3 protein is CASSQEKGTDTQYF. The CDR3 DNA reads as TGTGCCAGCAGCCAAGAAAAGGGGACAGATACGCAGTATTTT.

This chain uses TRBV7-6 with TRBJ2-1; 9 bases are shared with TRBD2. Germline CDR1 and CDR2: SGHVS and FNYEAQ. The CDR3 spans 16 residues. V lost 2 bases, J lost 9 bases, and 11 bases stayed unmatched. Here the CDR3 reads CASSLNSGSRRSEQFF. CDR3 nucleotide sequence: TGTGCCAGCAGCTTAAATAGCGGGAGTCGGCGGAGTGAGCAGTTCTTC.

The CDR3 nucleotides read TGCGCCAGCACCGTTTCGTATATGTCCTACGAGCAGTACTTC. This sequence encodes CASTVSYMSYEQYF. The chain employs TRBV5-1 and TRBJ2-7; D gene uncertain. Per the germline V gene, CDR1 is SGHRS and CDR2 is YFSETQ. V dropped 6 bases and J dropped 1 base, with 14 bases sitting between them. CDR3 length: 14 residues.

The chain carries TRBV27 and TRBJ2-2; D perhaps matches TRBD1 (5 bases). CDR1 and CDR2 from the germline V gene are MNHEY and SMNVEV (reference sequence). Trimming took off 10 bases at V and 4 bases at J, with 13 bases between the two ends. The CDR3 is made up of 13 amino acids. DNA of the CDR3: TGTGCCACCGTCCGTCAGGGCACCGGGGAGCTGTTTTTT. Its translation is CATVRQGTGELFF.

The chain employs TRBV7-9 and TRBJ1-1, with TRBD1 matching 8 bases. V lost 5 bases to trimming and J lost 5 bases; unmatched junction nucleotides: 19. Germline V gene lookup returns CDR1 SEHNR and CDR2 FQNEAQ (reference sequence). This CDR3 is 18 amino acids long. The CDR3 DNA reads TGTGCCAGCAGCAACAACTACGGGACAGGCGAGAGGGCGACTGAAGCTTTCTTT. It specifies CASSNNYGTGERATEAFF.

The chain employs TRBV11-1 and TRBJ2-5; TRBD1 is a possible D gene (6 bases). V was pared by 4 bases and J by 4 bases, with 13 bases between. CDR1 is SGHAT, CDR2 FQDESV, per germline (reference sequence). CDR3 length equals 14 residues. The CDR3 sequence is CASSSTGLRETQYF. The DNA of the CDR3 is TGTGCCAGCAGCTCAACAGGGCTACGAGAGACCCAGTACTTC. The variable domain in full, with the rest retrieved from reference TRBV11-1 and TRBJ2-5, is EAEVAQSPRYKITEKSQAVAFWCDPISGHATLYWYRQILGQGPELLVQFQDESVVDDSQLPKDRFSAERLKGVDSTLKIQPAELGDSAMYLCASSSTGLRETQYFGPGTRLLVL.

This chain joins TRBV6-6 and TRBJ1-5; 7 bases are a match to TRBD1. Germline assignment: CDR1 MNHNY and CDR2 SVGAGI (reference sequence). With V trimmed by 10 bases and J by 3 bases, 6 bases remained unmatched. The CDR3 is 13 amino acids. The DNA for the CDR3 is TGTGCCACCTGGGGACAGCACAATCAGCCCCAGCATTTT. Its translation: CATWGQHNQPQHF.

CDR3 nucleotides: TGTGCCAGCAGCCAAGATTGGGCTAGCGGGAGAGACGAGCAGTACTTC. Its protein is CASSQDWASGRDEQYF. The chain couples TRBV4-2 to TRBJ2-7; 10 bases line up with TRBD2. V trimming: 0 bases; J trimming: 5 bases; junction bases outside the gene matches: 7. This CDR3 has 16 amino acids. Germline loops: CDR1 LGHNA, CDR2 YNFKEQ.

The rearrangement uses TRBV7-2 and TRBJ1-1; TRBD1 might be the D (6 bases). The CDR3 has 15 residues. V was shortened by 5 bases and J by 0 bases, with 13 bases between the two germline ends. CDR1 is SGHTA, CDR2 FQGNSA, per germline. The CDR3 reads CASSPRTAMNTEAFF. The CDR3 DNA sequence: TGTGCCAGCAGCCCACGGACAGCTATGAACACTGAAGCTTTCTTT. The whole variable domain, filled in from reference TRBV7-2 and TRBJ1-1, reads GAGVSQSPSNKVTEKGKDVELRCDPISGHTALYWYRQSLGQGLEFLIYFQGNSAPDKSGLPSDRFSAERTGGSVSTLTIQRTQQEDSAVYLCASSPRTAMNTEAFFGQGTRLTVV.

The rearrangement uses TRBV11-1 and TRBJ1-3; possibly TRBD1 for D (5 bases). V lost 4 bases to trimming and J lost 0 bases, with 7 bases between them. The CDR3 has 14 amino acids. Germline CDR1 and CDR2: SGHAT and FQDESV (reference sequence). For the CDR3, the DNA is TGTGCCAGCAGCTCGACAGCCTCTGGAAACACCATATATTTT. Translated: CASSSTASGNTIYF.

The chain is built from TRBV6-5 and TRBJ1-2, with unresolved D. V was pared by 0 bases and J by 3 bases, with 11 bases between. Germline values: CDR1 MNHEY, CDR2 SVGAGI. The CDR3 loop spans 15 amino acids. The CDR3 loop is CASSYSSQVYYGYTF. The CDR3 DNA sequence: TGTGCCAGCAGTTACTCGTCGCAGGTCTACTATGGCTACACCTTC.

Note on this clone: This CDR3 is also generated by other DNA sequences in the sample. J is TRBJ2-2 and V is TRBV18; 8 positions agree with TRBD1. The length of the CDR3 is 16 residues. In germline, CDR1 is KGHSH, CDR2 LQKENI. V lost 1 base to trimming and J lost 2 bases; unmatched junction nucleotides: 3. CDR3 region: CASSPRQGPNTGELFF. CDR3 DNA sequence: TGTGCCAGCTCACCACGACAGGGGCCTAACACCGGGGAGCTGTTTTTT.